This T cell receptor beta chain emerged from a study of cytomegalovirus exposure and HLA in healthy donors. A few counts support this clone. Its antigen remains unidentified. Other DNA sequences within the sample encode an identical CDR3. Trimming pared 0 bases from V and 1 base from J, leaving 7 bases between. CDR1 LGHNA and CDR2 YNFKEQ come from the germline V gene. This CDR3 is built from 16 residues. Vbeta (60) and Jbeta (13) primers were used in the PCR. The assay was immunoSEQ multiplex PCR, and TCRdb's table has in-frame clones only and misses some. The data contain 150,000 to 200,000 clones, approximately 78% of them seen just once; the ten biggest clones take up around 0.97%. Regarding the study as a whole: It was reported that the classifier diagnosed cytomegalovirus status with high specificity and sensitivity in both the original and validation cohorts. In vitro work confirmed that three CMV-associated chains recognize CMV antigens. TCR sequences were mostly rare, though some public TCRs occurred in many donors. When a later analysis compared HLA-associated TCR beta chains with equally common others, the HLA-associated chains turned out to be more clonally expanded and to have lower generation probabilities.

The genes are TRBV4-2 and TRBJ2-6, with D tentatively TRBD2 (6 bases). This receptor was taken from a girl aged 2 to 9 in good health and CMV-seropositive. The material sequenced was PBMCs. CDR3 amino acids: CASSQDRGSGANVLTF. CDR3 bases: TGTGCCAGCAGCCAAGATCGGGGGTCTGGGGCCAACGTCCTGACTTTC.